The entry that follows covers one T cell receptor beta chain sequence. Its target is unknown. This sample stems from a study of yellow fever vaccine responses in identical twins. TCRdb used MiXCR to reprocess the RT-PCR reads, holding one entry per CDR3 protein. The sample contains roughly 1,700 distinct CDR3 sequences, around 78% of which appear only once. Study conclusions and caveats: Vaccine T cell responses of twins reportedly seemed partly convergent and partly personalized.

V lost 10 bases to trimming and J lost 2 bases, with 15 bases between them. This CDR3 is 13 amino acids long. Germline V gives CDR1 ENHRY, CDR2 SYGVKD. The chain combines TRBV10-3 with TRBJ2-7; weak D call: TRBD1 (6 bases). The starting material was T cells from blood (PBMCs), unsorted or a sorted subset (not recorded which), obtained before or after yellow fever vaccination (not recorded which). The TCR originated in a woman aged 18-35 years who received the yellow fever vaccine. The CDR3 coding sequence is TGTGCCACAGCACAGGGATCGACCTACGAGCAGTACTTC. This gives the protein CATAQGSTYEQYF.